This is a list of T cell receptor beta chains from one sample in a study of identical twins. TCRdb used MiXCR to reprocess the 5' RACE reads, holding one entry per CDR3 protein. The sample consists of roughly 720,000 distinct CDR3 sequences, around a sixth of them appearing once. These sequences were also reported in another study, on T cells expressing NK-cell markers.

The sequenced sample consisted of PBMCs. All receptors derive from a woman under 30 in good health. The CDR3 runs from the conserved cysteine through the conserved F or W. A D gene is named only where the DNA matches it firmly. Size is stated for part of the rows, as once, few or many counts, or as a class when the clone is expanded.

TRBJ2-1,.,.,TRBV27,TGTGCCAGCAGTCCTCCCCTGGGGTCCTACAATGAGCAGTTCTTC,CASSPPLGSYNEQFF
TRBJ1-1,few,.,TRBV6-6,TGTGCCAGCAGTTACTCGAATCTACCCGAAGCTTTCTTT,CASSYSNLPEAFF
TRBJ2-7,.,.,TRBV20-1,TGCAGTGCCGCAGTGGCAAGCAATTACTACGAGCAGTACTTC,CSAAVASNYYEQYF
TRBJ2-7,few,TRBD1,TRBV20-1,TGCAGTGCTAGAGATCGCGGGACAGGGGGCCACTACGAGCAGTACTTC,CSARDRGTGGHYEQYF
TRBJ2-7,.,.,TRBV25-1,TGTGCCAGCAGTGAAGGCGGCAGGGCCACCTACGAGCAGTACTTC,CASSEGGRATYEQYF
TRBJ2-3,many,.,TRBV12-3/TRBV12-4,TGTGCCAGCAGTTTAGTCCTCTCCGGCACAGATACGCAGTATTTT,CASSLVLSGTDTQYF
TRBJ2-1,.,.,TRBV25-1,TGTGCCAGCCGTCCTTGGGCTAGCAATTACAATGAGCAGTTCTTC,CASRPWASNYNEQFF
TRBJ1-5,few,.,TRBV20-1,TGCAGTGCTAGAGTGGCACGTGGAAGTCAGCCCCAGCATTTT,CSARVARGSQPQHF
TRBJ1-1,few,TRBD1,TRBV9,TGTGCCAGCAGCGTAGGGACAGGGGCCACTGAAGCTTTCTTT,CASSVGTGATEAFF
TRBJ2-4,few,.,TRBV6-1,TGTGCCAGCAGGACAAGGTTACTAGGAAACATTCAGTACTTC,CASRTRLLGNIQYF
TRBJ2-1,few,.,TRBV27,TGTGCCAGCAGTTTTACCCCGGGACAAGCAGGCCATGAGCAGTTCTTC,CASSFTPGQAGHEQFF
TRBJ1-4,few,.,TRBV29-1,TGCAGCGTTGGCGCTTTTGGGGTTGGTGAAAAACTGTTTTTT,CSVGAFGVGEKLFF
TRBJ2-2,few,TRBD1,TRBV7-9,TGTGCCAGCAGCGCGGACAGGGCGTTATACACCGGGGAGCTGTTTTTT,CASSADRALYTGELFF
TRBJ2-5,few,.,TRBV4-3,TGCGCCAGCAGCCAGGACTTTTACGGTGGGAGCCCAGTGACCCAGTACTTC,CASSQDFYGGSPVTQYF
TRBJ2-1,few,.,TRBV12-3/TRBV12-4,TGTGCCAGCAGTCCCGGGATTTTAGTCTACAATGAGCAGTTCTTC,CASSPGILVYNEQFF
TRBJ1-4,few,TRBD1,TRBV20-1,TGCAGTGCTATTGCCAGGGGGAATGAAAAACTGTTTTTT,CSAIARGNEKLFF
TRBJ2-1,few,TRBD1,TRBV12-3/TRBV12-4,TGTGCCAGCACTCCAACCGGGACAGCGGCATTTGGTGAGCAGTTCTTC,CASTPTGTAAFGEQFF
TRBJ1-1,few,.,TRBV9,TGTGCCAGCAGCGTTGAGCGGTACACTGAAGCTTTCTTT,CASSVERYTEAFF
TRBJ2-1,few,TRBD1,TRBV11-1,TGTGCCAGCAGCAGGATACAGGGGGCACGTGACAATGAGCAGTTCTTC,CASSRIQGARDNEQFF
TRBJ2-7,.,TRBD2,TRBV7-9,TGTGCCAGCAGCCGTCAACCGGGACTAGCTTCCTACGAGCAGTACTTC,CASSRQPGLASYEQYF
TRBJ2-3,.,.,TRBV12-3/TRBV12-4,TGTGCCAGCAGCGACCTAAGCACAGATACGCAGTATTTT,CASSDLSTDTQYF
TRBJ2-7,.,.,TRBV20-1,TGCAGTGCTGAGGCTGCCGGGGCCTACGAGCAGTACTTC,CSAEAAGAYEQYF
TRBJ1-2,.,.,TRBV12-3/TRBV12-4,TGTGCCAGCACCCTCACCCGGATGGGAGGGTATGGCTACACCTTC,CASTLTRMGGYGYTF
TRBJ1-1,.,.,TRBV4-3,TGCGCCAGCAGCCAAGATAAGAACACTGAAGCTTTCTTT,CASSQDKNTEAFF
TRBJ1-2,.,TRBD1,TRBV5-5,TGTGCCAGCAGCGACCCGGGACAGGGGTCTATGGCTGGCACCTTC,CASSDPGQGSMAGTF
TRBJ2-1,few,TRBD2,TRBV7-2,TGTGCCAGCAGCTGGACCGGGACTAGCGGGATCAATGAGCAGTTCTTC,CASSWTGTSGINEQFF
TRBJ1-6,many,.,TRBV10-3,TGTGCCATCAGTGAGTTTGGCAGGTTTAGGAATTCACCCCTCCACTTT,CAISEFGRFRNSPLHF
TRBJ2-1,.,TRBD2,TRBV2,TGTGCCAGCAGTCCTTCAGGACTAGCGGGCTCCTACAATGAGCAGTTCTTC,CASSPSGLAGSYNEQFF
TRBJ2-3,few,.,TRBV7-2,TGTGCCAGCAGCTGGCGATACACAGATACGCAGTATTTT,CASSWRYTDTQYF
TRBJ2-2,.,.,TRBV14,TGTGCCAGCAGCCAAGGGAGGGGGAACACCGGGGAGCTGTTTTTT,CASSQGRGNTGELFF
TRBJ1-1,few,.,TRBV10-3,TGTGCCATCAGTGAGTCGAGGGAGGGGAACACTGAAGCTTTCTTT,CAISESREGNTEAFF
TRBJ2-5,.,.,TRBV18,TGTGCCAGCACCCCCCCCGGGGGCGCGGAGACCCAGTACTTC,CASTPPGGAETQYF